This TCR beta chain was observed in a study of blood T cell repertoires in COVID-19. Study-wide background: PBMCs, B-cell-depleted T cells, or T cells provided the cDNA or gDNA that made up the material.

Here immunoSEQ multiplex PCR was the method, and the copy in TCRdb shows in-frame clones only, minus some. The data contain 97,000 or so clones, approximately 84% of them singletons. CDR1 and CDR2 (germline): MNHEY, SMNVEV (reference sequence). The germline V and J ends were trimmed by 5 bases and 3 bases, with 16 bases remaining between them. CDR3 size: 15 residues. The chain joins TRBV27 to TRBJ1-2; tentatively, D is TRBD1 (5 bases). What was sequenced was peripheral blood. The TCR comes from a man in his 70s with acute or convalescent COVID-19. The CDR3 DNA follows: TGTGCCAGCAGTCCAGACTCGGGGGGAGACTATGGCTACACCTTC. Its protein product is CASSPDSGGDYGYTF.